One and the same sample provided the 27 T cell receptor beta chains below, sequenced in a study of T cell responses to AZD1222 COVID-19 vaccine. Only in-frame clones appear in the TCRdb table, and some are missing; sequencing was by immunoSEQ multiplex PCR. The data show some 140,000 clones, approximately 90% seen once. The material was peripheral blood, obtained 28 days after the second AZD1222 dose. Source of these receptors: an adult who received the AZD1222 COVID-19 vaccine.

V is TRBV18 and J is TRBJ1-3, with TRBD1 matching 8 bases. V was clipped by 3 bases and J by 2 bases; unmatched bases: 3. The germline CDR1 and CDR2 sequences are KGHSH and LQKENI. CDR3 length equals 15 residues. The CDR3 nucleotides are TGTGCCAGCTCACCGACAGGGGAGACTGGAAACACCATATATTTT. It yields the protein CASSPTGETGNTIYF.

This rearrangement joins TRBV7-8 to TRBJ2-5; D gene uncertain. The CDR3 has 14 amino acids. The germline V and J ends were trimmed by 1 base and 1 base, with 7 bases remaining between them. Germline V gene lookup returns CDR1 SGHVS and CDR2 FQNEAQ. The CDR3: CASSLVPIQETQYF. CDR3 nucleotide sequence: TGTGCCAGCAGCTTAGTACCCATCCAAGAGACCCAGTACTTC.

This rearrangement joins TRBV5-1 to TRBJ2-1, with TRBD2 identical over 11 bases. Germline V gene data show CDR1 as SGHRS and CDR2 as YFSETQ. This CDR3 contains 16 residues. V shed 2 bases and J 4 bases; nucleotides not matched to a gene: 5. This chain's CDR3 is CASSFYLAGGYNEQFF. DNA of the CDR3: TGCGCCAGCAGCTTCTATCTAGCGGGGGGTTACAATGAGCAGTTCTTC.

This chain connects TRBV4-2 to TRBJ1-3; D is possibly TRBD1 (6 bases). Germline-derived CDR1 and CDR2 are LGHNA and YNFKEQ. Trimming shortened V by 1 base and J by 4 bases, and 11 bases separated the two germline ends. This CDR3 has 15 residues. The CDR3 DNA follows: TGTGCCAGCAGCCAAGTGGCCAGGGGAGGAAACACCATATATTTT. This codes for CASSQVARGGNTIYF.

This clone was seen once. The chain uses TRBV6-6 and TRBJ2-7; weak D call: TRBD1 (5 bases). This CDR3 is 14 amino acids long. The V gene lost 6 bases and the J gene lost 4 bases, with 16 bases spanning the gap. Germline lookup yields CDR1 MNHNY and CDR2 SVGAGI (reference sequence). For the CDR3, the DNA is TGTGCCAGCAGCCGACGACAGCGAGGATACGAGCAGTACTTC. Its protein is CASSRRQRGYEQYF.

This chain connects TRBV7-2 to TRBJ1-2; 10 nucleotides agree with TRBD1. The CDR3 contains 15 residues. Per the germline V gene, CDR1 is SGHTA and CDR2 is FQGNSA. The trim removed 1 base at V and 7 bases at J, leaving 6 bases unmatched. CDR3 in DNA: TGTGCCAGCAGCTTAGTATTAGGACAGGGGGTTGGCTACACCTTC. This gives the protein CASSLVLGQGVGYTF. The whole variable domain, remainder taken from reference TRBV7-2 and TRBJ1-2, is GAGVSQSPSNKVTEKGKDVELRCDPISGHTALYWYRQSLGQGLEFLIYFQGNSAPDKSGLPSDRFSAERTGGSVSTLTIQRTQQEDSAVYLCASSLVLGQGVGYTFGSGTRLTVV.

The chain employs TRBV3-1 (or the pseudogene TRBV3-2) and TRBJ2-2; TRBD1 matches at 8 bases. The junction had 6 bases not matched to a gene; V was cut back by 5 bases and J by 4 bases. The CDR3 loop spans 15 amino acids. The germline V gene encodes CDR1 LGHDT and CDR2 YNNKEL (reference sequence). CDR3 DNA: TGTGCCAGCAGCGCCGACAGGGGCGTCACCGGGGAGCTGTTTTTT. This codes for CASSADRGVTGELFF.

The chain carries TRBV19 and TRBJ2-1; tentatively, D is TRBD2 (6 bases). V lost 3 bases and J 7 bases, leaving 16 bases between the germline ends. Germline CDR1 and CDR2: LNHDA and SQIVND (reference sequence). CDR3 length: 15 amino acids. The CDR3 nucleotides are TGTGCCAGTAGTATGTTTTCGTCCGGGACTAATGAGCAGTTCTTC. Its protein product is CASSMFSSGTNEQFF.

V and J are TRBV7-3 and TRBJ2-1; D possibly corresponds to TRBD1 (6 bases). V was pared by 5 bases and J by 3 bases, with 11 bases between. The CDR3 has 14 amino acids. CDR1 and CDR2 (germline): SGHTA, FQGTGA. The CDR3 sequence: CASSQQGNYNEQFF. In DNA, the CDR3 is TGTGCCAGCAGCCAACAGGGAAACTACAATGAGCAGTTCTTC.

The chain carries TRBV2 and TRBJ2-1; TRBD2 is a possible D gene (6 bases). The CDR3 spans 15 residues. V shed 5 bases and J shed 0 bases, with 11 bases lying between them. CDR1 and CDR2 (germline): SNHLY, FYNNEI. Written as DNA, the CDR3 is TGTGCCAGCAGTCTGGCGGGGAGCTCCTACAATGAGCAGTTCTTC. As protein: CASSLAGSSYNEQFF.

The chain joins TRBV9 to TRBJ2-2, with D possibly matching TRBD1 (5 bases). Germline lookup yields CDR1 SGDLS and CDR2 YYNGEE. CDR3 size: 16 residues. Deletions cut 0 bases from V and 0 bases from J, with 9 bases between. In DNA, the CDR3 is TGTGCCAGCAGCGTAGTCGGACACTCGAACACCGGGGAGCTGTTTTTT. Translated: CASSVVGHSNTGELFF.

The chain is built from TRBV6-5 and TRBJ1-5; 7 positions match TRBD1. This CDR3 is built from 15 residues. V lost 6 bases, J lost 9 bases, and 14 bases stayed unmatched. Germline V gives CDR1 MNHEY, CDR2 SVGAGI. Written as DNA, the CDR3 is TGTGCCAGCAGCGCCCAAGGACAGGACTATTGGCCCCAGCATTTT. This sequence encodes CASSAQGQDYWPQHF.

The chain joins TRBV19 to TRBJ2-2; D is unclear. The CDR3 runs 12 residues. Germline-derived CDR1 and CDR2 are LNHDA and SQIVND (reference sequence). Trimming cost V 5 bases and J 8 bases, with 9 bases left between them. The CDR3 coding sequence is TGTGCCAGTAGTCCCTCTTCAGGGGAGCTGTTTTTT. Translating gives CASSPSSGELFF.

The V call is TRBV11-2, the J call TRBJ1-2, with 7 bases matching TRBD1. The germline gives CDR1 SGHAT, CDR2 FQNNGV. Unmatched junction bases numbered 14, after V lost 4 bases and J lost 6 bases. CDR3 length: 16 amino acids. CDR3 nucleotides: TGTGCCAGCAGCTCAATAGTGGCGCAGGGGGGCGATGGCTACACCTTC. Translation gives CASSSIVAQGGDGYTF.

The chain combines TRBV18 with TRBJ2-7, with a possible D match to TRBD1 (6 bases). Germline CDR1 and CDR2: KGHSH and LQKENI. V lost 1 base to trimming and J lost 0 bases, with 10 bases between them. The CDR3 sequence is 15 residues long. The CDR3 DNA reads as TGTGCCAGCTCACCACGTCGGGACAACTCCTACGAGCAGTACTTC. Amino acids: CASSPRRDNSYEQYF.

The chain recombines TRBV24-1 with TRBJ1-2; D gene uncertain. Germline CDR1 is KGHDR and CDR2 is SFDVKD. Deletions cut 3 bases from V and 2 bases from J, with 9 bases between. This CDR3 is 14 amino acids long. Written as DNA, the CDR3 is TGTGCCACCAGTGATGCGACGGAAAACTATGGCTACACCTTC. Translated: CATSDATENYGYTF.

In DNA form, the CDR3 reads TGCGCCAGCAGCCAAGGGGGGACCTATGGCTACACCTTC. It specifies CASSQGGTYGYTF. The rearrangement joins TRBV4-1 to TRBJ1-2, with D maybe TRBD1 (5 bases). CDR1 and CDR2 (germline): MGHRA, YSYEKL. The CDR3 is 13 residues long. V was trimmed by 1 base and J by 4 bases, leaving 7 bases between them.

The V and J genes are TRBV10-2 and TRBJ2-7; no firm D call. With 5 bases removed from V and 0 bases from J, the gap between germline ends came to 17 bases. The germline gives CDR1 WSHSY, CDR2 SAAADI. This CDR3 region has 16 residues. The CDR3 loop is CASSLPLGSSSYEQYF. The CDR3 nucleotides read TGCGCCAGCAGTCTTCCTTTGGGGTCTAGCTCCTACGAGCAGTACTTC.

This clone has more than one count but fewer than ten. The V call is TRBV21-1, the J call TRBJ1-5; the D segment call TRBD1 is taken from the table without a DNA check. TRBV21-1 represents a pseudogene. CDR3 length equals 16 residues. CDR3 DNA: TGTGCCAGCGGTCTCCCGGGACACCCTAAAGAGGAGCCCCAGCATTTT. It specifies CASGLPGHPKEEPQHF.

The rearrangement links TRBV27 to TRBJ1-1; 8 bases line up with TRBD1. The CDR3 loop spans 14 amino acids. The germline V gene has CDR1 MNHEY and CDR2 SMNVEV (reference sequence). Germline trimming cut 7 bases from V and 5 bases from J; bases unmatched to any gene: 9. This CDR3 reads CASKTDRGRTEAFF. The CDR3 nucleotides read TGTGCCAGCAAGACCGACAGGGGTAGAACTGAAGCTTTCTTT.

CDR3 sequence reads: CASSATRGGELFF. For the CDR3, the DNA is TGTGCCAGCAGTGCGACACGGGGCGGGGAGCTGTTTTTT. V gene TRBV3-1 (or the pseudogene TRBV3-2) combines with J gene TRBJ2-2, with D tentatively TRBD2 (5 bases). The CDR3 contains 13 residues. The V and J ends lost 6 bases and 7 bases respectively, with 12 bases between them. Germline CDR1 is LGHDT and CDR2 is YNNKEL (reference sequence).

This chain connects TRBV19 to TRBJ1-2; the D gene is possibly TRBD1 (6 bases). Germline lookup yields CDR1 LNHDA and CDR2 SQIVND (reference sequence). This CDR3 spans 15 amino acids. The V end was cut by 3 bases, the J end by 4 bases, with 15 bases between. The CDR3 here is CASSMFIQGSYGYTF. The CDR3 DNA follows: TGTGCCAGTAGTATGTTCATACAGGGTAGCTATGGCTACACCTTC.

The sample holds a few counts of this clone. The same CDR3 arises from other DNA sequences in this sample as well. CDR3 sequence reads: CAWAGTGGNQPQHF. The CDR3 nucleotides read TGTGCCTGGGCGGGGACAGGGGGCAATCAGCCCCAGCATTTT. The J gene is TRBJ1-5, the V gene TRBV30, with 10 bases aligning to TRBD1. This CDR3 contains 14 residues. Per germline, CDR1 GTSNPN and CDR2 SVGIG (reference sequence). The V segment lost 5 bases and the J segment 2 bases; nucleotides outside the gene matches: 3.

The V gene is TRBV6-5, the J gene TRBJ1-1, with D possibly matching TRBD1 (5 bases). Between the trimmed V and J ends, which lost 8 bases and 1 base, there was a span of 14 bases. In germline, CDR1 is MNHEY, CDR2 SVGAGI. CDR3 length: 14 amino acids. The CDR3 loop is CASHGGAANTEAFF. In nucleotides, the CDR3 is TGTGCCAGCCACGGAGGGGCAGCGAACACTGAAGCTTTCTTT.

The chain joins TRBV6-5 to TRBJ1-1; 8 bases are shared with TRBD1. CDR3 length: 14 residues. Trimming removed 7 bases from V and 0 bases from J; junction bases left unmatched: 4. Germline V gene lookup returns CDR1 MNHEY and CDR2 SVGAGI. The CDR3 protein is CASITTGVNTEAFF. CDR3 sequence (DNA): TGTGCCAGCATTACGACAGGGGTGAACACTGAAGCTTTCTTT.

CDR3 coding DNA: TGCGCCAGCAGTGACCCAGGGGGAAATTCCTACGAGCAGTACTTC. Amino acid sequence: CASSDPGGNSYEQYF. The V gene is TRBV10-1, the J gene TRBJ2-7; TRBD1 aligns across 7 bases. Germline trimming cut 3 bases from V and 1 base from J; bases unmatched to any gene: 6. Germline-derived CDR1 and CDR2 are WNHNN and SYGVQD (reference sequence). This CDR3 spans 15 amino acids.

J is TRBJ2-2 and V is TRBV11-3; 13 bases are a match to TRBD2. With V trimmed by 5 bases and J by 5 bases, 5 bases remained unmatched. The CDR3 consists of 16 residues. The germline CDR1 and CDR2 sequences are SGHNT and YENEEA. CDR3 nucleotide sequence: TGTGCCAGCAGCGGCGGACTAGCGGGAGATACCGGGGAGCTGTTTTTT. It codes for CASSGGLAGDTGELFF. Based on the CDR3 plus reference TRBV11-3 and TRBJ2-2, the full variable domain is EAGVVQSPRYKIIEKKQPVAFWCNPISGHNTLYWYLQNLGQGPELLIRYENEEAVDDSQLPKDRFSAERLKGVDSTLKIQPAELGDSAVYLCASSGGLAGDTGELFFGEGSRLTVL.